Included here is one T cell receptor beta chain sequence, with context. No cognate antigen has been identified for it. No much larger clone exists at a distance of one base, and base qualities are not known. The data stem from a study of blood T cell repertoires in COVID-19 (dated by TCRdb to about 2020). About the study as a whole: Samples from collaborators originated in the United States, Italy and Spain and spanned both the acute and convalescent phases of COVID-19. The material from the prospective study consisted of cDNA or gDNA derived from T cells, B-cell-depleted T cells, or PBMCs. Deeply sampled blood TCRbeta repertoires from subjects exposed to, actively infected with, or recovered from COVID-19 were included in the dataset. The repertoires were released in a freely available public database intended as a resource for research on the immune response to SARS-CoV-2. Samples came from the ongoing ImmuneRACE study (first 160 participants) plus 1,254 subjects from 6 global collaborators. A de-identified subject ID, COVID-19 status, age in years and sex were almost always included in the sample metadata. Where HLA class I and class II types were available, the types were taken from metadata supplied by the sample provider, not from assay-based typing.

From V the trimming removes 2 bases and from J it removes 0 bases, while the gene matches leave 6 bases of the junction unaccounted for. Counted from cysteine to phenylalanine, this CDR3 has 16 amino acids. The retained sequence is limited to the CDR3, 48 bases, with the frame set at the first base. CDR1 MNHEY and CDR2 SMNVEV were looked up in the germline V gene (reference sequence). TCRbeta CDR3 regions were amplified from genomic DNA by means of the immunoSEQ Assay, a bias-controlled multiplex PCR. Regarding the original processing steps: The number of nucleated cells in each sample was estimated by amplification of reference gene primers within the assay. Sequence reads were collapsed and filtered to measure the absolute abundance of every unique TCRbeta CDR3 rearrangement. For each sample, productive Simpson clonality was calculated as the square root of Simpson's diversity index over productive rearrangements. TCRdb retrieved this table from immuneACCESS and kept in-frame rearrangements only. Not all clones are present; in checked studies, unresolved V genes account for under half, and no reason is known for the remainder. V and J calls and clone size are copied from that table; D and trimming were computed from the DNA. This sample holds about 250,000 clones; 80% to 85% were observed only once. The top ten constitute 15% to 18% of the sample.

In Seattle, one collaborating source enrolled patients while the infection was active and tracked those patients longitudinally over the course of disease. The collaborating institutions used their own protocols to collect whole blood in K2EDTA tubes. Collaborator samples were shipped for TCRbeta analysis as frozen whole blood, isolated PBMCs, or DNA extracted from either sample type. What the study reported, not specific to this receptor: Clinical and demographic metadata were provided uncurated, with the amount varying by source and participant.

The receptor was isolated from a person between 70 and 80 years old with COVID-19, enrolled during active disease. The sequence joins TRBV27 to TRBJ2-5, and TRBD2 matches 7 of the central bases. Sequenced input: peripheral blood. The sequenced DNA: TGTGCCAGCAGTTTACTTGGACTAGGGTACCAAGAGACCCAGTACTTC. The translation is CASSLLGLGYQETQYF.